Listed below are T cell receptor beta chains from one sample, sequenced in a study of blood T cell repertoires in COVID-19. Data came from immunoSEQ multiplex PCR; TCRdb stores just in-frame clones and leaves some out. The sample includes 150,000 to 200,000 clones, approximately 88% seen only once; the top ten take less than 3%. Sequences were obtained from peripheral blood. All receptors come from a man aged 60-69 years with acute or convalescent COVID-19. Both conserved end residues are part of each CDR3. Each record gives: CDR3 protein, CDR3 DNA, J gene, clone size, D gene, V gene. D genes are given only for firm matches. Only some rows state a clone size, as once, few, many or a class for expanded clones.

CASSFKSDTNYEQYF	TGTGCCAGCAGCTTTAAGTCGGACACCAACTACGAGCAGTACTTC	TRBJ2-7	.	.	TRBV7-2
CASSESIIDIQYF	TGTGCCAGCAGTGAATCGATTATAGACATTCAGTACTTC	TRBJ2-4	.	.	TRBV25-1
CASSQEVSMRITHNSPLHF	TGCGCCAGCAGCCAAGAGGTCTCCATGAGGATCACTCATAATTCACCCCTCCACTTT	TRBJ1-6	.	.	TRBV4-1
CASSEIRTGSYTF	TGTGCCAGCAGTGAGATTCGGACGGGGAGCTACACCTTC	TRBJ1-2	.	.	TRBV6-1
CAWSVALRTTATNYGYTF	TGTGCCTGGAGTGTAGCCCTCCGGACAACCGCTACTAACTATGGCTACACCTTC	TRBJ1-2	.	.	TRBV30
CASSLENRAGEQFF	TGTGCCAGCAGCTTAGAGAACAGGGCGGGTGAGCAGTTCTTC	TRBJ2-1	.	.	TRBV11-3
CASSLEVGNEQFF	TGTGCCAGCAGCTTAGAGGTTGGAAATGAGCAGTTCTTC	TRBJ2-1	.	.	TRBV5-4
CASSFGTGGSPLHF	TGTGCCAGCAGCTTTGGGACAGGGGGTTCACCCCTCCACTTT	TRBJ1-6	.	TRBD1	TRBV7-9
CASAIRGTGELFF	TGCGCCAGCGCAATCAGGGGGACCGGGGAGCTGTTTTTT	TRBJ2-2	.	TRBD1	TRBV5-1
CATSPTGRLGDYGYTF	TGTGCCACCAGCCCGACAGGGAGACTTGGGGACTATGGCTACACCTTC	TRBJ1-2	.	TRBD1	TRBV24-1
CASKQVGTGRYNEQFF	TGTGCCAGCAAGCAGGTTGGGACAGGGCGTTACAATGAGCAGTTCTTC	TRBJ2-1	once	TRBD1	TRBV27
CASSARDSSYNEQFF	TGTGCCAGCAGCGCCCGGGACAGCAGCTACAATGAGCAGTTCTTC	TRBJ2-1	.	TRBD1	TRBV7-9
CASSRSGTGNEKLFF	TGTGCCAGCTCAAGATCCGGGACAGGGAATGAAAAACTGTTTTTT	TRBJ1-4	.	TRBD1	TRBV18
CASSLRAGDYGYTF	TGTGCCAGCAGCTTAAGAGCAGGGGACTATGGCTACACCTTC	TRBJ1-2	.	.	TRBV7-6
CASSIGASPTYGYTF	TGTGCCAGTAGTATTGGGGCGTCTCCTACCTATGGCTACACCTTC	TRBJ1-2	.	.	TRBV19
CASSGLSYNEQFF	TGTGCCAGCAGTGGACTCTCTTACAATGAGCAGTTCTTC	TRBJ2-1	.	.	TRBV25-1